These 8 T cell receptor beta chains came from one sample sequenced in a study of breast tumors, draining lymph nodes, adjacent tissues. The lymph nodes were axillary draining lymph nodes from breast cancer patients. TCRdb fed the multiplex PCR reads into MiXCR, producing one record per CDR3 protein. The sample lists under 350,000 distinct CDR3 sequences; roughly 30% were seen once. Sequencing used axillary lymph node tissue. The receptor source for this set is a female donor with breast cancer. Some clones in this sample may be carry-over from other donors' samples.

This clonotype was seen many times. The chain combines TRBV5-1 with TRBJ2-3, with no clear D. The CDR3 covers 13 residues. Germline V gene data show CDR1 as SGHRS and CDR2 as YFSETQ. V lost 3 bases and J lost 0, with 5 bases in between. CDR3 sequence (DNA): TGCGCCAGCAGCTCTGCTAGCACAGATACGCAGTATTTT. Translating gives CASSSASTDTQYF.

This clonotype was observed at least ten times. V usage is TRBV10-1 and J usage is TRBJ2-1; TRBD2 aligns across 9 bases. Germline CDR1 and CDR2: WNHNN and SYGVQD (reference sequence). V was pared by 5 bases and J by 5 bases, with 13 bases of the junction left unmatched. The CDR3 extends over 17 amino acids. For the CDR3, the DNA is TGCGCCAGCAGTCCTCTCAGGAGTAGCGGGAGAGACAATGAGCAGTTCTTC. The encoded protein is CASSPLRSSGRDNEQFF.

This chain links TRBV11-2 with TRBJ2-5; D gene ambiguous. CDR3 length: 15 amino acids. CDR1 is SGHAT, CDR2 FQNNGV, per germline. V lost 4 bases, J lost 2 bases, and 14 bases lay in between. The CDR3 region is CASSSGGSDQETQYF. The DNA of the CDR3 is TGTGCCAGCAGCTCAGGCGGCAGCGATCAAGAGACCCAGTACTTC.

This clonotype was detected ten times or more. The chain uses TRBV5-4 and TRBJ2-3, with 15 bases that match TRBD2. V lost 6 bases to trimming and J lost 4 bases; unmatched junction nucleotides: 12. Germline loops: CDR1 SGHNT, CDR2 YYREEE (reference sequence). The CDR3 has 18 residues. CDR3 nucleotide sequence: TGTGCCAGCAATCCTCTACCGGGACTAGCGGGAGGAGCAGATACGCAGTATTTT. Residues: CASNPLPGLAGGADTQYF.

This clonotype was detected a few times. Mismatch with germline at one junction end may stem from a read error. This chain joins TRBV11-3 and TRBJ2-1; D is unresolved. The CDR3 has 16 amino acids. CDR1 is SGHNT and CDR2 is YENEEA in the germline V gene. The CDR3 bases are TGTGCCAGCACAAATATCCTGACCCGAATCTACCATGAGCAGTTCTTC. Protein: CASTNILTRIYHEQFF.

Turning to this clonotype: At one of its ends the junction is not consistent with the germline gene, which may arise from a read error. DNA for the CDR3: TGTGCCAGCAGTGGGACAGGGGCGGGGGTCTTC. Translation: CASSGTGAGVF. The chain employs TRBV2 and TRBJ2-5; 9 nucleotides align to TRBD1. The CDR3 spans 11 residues. The germline CDR1 and CDR2 sequences are SNHLY and FYNNEI. Variable domain in full (rest from reference TRBV2 and TRBJ2-5): EPEVTQTPSHQVTQMGQEVILRCVPISNHLYFYWYRQILGQKVEFLVSFYNNEISEKSEIFDDQFSVERPDGSNFTLKIRSTKLEDSAMYFCASSGTGAGVFGPGTRLLVL.

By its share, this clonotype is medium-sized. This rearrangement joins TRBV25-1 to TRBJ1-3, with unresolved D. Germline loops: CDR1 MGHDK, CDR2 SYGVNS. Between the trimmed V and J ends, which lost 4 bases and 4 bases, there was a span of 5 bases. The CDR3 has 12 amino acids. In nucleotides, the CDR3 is TGTGCCAGCAGTGGAATGGGAAACACCATATATTTT. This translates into CASSGMGNTIYF.

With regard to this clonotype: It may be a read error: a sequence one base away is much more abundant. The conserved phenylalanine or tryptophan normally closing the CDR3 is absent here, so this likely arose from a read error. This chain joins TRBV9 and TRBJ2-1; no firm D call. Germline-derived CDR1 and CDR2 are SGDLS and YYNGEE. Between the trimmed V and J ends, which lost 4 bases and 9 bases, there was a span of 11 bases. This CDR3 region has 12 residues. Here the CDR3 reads CASSLVGVEQFL. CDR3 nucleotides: TGTGCCAGCAGCTTGGTGGGTGTTGAGCAGTTCCTC.